This TCR beta chain was sequenced during a study of CD8 T cells in Susac syndrome. Trimming removed 2 bases from V and 3 bases from J; junction bases left unmatched: 5. The CDR3 runs to 16 residues. The V gene's germline CDR1 is SGHKS and CDR2 YYEKEE (reference sequence). The multiple sclerosis controls consisted of treatment-naive patients with relapsing-remitting disease, either stable or active. After extraction with the RNeasy kit, about 0.5 to 1 ug of the RNA was reverse transcribed using random hexamers. TCR beta CDR3 was amplified by immunoSEQ covering 54 Vbeta and 13 Jbeta. From the immunoSEQ multiplex PCR reads, TCRdb called clonotypes with MiXCR, one entry per CDR3 protein. Of some 260,000 distinct CDR3 sequences in the sample, roughly 85% were seen once.

The chain couples TRBV5-5 to TRBJ2-3; 11 nucleotides agree with TRBD2. The sequenced material came from CD8+ T cells from PBMCs. The TCR originated in a human donor with multiple sclerosis. The CDR3 coding sequence is TGTGCCAGCAGCTTACTACTAGCGGGAGAGACAGATACGCAGTATTTT. It codes for CASSLLLAGETDTQYF.